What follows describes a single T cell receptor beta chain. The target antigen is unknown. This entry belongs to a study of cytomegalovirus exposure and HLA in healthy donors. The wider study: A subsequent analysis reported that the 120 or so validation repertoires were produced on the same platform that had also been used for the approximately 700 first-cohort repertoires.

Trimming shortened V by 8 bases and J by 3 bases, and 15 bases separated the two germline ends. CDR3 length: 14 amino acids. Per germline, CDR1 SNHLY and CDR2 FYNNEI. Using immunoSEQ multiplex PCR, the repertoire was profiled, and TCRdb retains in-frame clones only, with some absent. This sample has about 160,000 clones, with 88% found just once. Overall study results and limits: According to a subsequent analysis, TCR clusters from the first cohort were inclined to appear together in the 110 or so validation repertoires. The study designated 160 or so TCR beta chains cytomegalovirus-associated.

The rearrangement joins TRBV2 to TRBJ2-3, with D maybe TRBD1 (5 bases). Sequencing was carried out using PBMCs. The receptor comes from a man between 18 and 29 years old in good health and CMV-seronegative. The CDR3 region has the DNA TGTGCCAGCCTCAACAGGATATCAACAGATACGCAGTATTTT. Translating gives CASLNRISTDTQYF. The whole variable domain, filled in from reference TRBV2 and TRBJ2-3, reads EPEVTQTPSHQVTQMGQEVILRCVPISNHLYFYWYRQILGQKVEFLVSFYNNEISEKSEIFDDQFSVERPDGSNFTLKIRSTKLEDSAMYFCASLNRISTDTQYFGPGTRLTVL.